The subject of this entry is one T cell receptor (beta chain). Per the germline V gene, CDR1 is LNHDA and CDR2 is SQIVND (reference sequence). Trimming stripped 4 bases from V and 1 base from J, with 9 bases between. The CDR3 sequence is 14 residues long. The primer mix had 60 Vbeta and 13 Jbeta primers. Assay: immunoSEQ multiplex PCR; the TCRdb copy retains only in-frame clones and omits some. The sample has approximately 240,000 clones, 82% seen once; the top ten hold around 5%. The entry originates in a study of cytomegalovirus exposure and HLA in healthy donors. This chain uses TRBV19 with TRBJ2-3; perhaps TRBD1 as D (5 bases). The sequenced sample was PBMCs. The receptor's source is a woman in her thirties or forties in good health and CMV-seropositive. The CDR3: CASSRRQRTDTQYF. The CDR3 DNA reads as TGTGCCAGTAGTAGGAGACAGCGCACAGATACGCAGTATTTT.